This TCR beta chain was identified during a study of blood T cell repertoires in COVID-19. As for the study in general: PBMCs, B-cell-depleted T cells, or T cells were the source of the cDNA or gDNA that made up the material.

Trimming took 0 bases from V and 2 from J; bases not matched to a gene: 3. This CDR3 region has 16 residues. The germline gives CDR1 SGDLS, CDR2 YYNGEE. Clones were read by immunoSEQ multiplex PCR, and TCRdb kept only the in-frame ones, dropping some. The table includes around 400,000 clones, more than 85% detected once. Individuals aged 18 to 89 years were recruited from about two dozen US areas. Clinical histories supplied by participants themselves formed the basis of cohort assignment. Within 2 weeks before study entry, exposed participants met a COVID-19 case. The sample taken for sequencing was PBMCs or T cells enriched from blood (not recorded which). The chain employs TRBV9 and TRBJ1-2; TRBD1 matches at 11 bases. This clonotype was obtained from a woman aged 40 to 50 who had been exposed to COVID-19. CDR3: CASSVGDRGWNYGYTF. The DNA of the CDR3 is TGTGCCAGCAGCGTAGGGGACAGGGGGTGGAACTATGGCTACACCTTC.